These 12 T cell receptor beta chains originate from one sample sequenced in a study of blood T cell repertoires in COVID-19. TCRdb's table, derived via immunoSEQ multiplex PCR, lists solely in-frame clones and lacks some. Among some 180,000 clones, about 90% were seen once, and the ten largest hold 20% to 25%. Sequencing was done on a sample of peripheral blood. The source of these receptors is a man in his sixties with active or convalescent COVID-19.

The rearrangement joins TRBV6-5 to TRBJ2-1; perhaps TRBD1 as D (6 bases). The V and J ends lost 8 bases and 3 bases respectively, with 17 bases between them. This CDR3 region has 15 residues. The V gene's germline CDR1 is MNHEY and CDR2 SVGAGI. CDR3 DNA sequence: TGTGCCAGCTCACCGGGACAACTAAGCTACAATGAGCAGTTCTTC. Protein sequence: CASSPGQLSYNEQFF.

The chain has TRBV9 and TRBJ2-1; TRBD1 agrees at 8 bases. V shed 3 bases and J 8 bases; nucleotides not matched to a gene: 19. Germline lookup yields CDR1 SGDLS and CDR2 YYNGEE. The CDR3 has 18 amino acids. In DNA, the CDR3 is TGTGCCAGCAGCGCCCCCAGACAGGGGCCTGCGATGACGGATGAGCAGTTCTTC. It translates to CASSAPRQGPAMTDEQFF.

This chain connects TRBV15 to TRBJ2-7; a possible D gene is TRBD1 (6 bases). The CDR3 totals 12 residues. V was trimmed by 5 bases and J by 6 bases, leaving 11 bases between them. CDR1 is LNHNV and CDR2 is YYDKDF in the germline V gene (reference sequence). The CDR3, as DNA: TGTGCCACCAGCGAGAGGGGGTCCGAGCAGTACTTC. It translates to CATSERGSEQYF.

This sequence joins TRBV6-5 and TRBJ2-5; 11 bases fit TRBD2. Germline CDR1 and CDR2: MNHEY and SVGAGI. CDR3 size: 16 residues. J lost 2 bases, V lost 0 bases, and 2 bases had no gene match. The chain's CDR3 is CASSYSRTSGQETQYF. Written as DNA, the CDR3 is TGTGCCAGCAGTTACTCCCGGACTAGCGGGCAAGAGACCCAGTACTTC.

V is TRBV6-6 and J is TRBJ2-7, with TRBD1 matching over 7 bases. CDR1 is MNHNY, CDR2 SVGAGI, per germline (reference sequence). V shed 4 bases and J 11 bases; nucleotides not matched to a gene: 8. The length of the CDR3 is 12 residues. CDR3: CASSFDRDNEYF. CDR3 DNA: TGTGCCAGCAGTTTTGACAGGGATAACGAGTACTTC.

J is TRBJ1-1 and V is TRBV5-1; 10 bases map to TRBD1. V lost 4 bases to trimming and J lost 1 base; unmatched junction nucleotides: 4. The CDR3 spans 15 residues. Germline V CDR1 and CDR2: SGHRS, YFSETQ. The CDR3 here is CASSLWTGGNTEAFF. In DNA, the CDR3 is TGCGCCAGCAGCCTCTGGACAGGGGGGAACACTGAAGCTTTCTTT.

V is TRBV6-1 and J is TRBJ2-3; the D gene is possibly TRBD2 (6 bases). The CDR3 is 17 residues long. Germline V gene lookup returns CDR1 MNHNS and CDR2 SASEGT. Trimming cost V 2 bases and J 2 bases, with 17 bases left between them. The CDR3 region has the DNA TGTGCCAGCAGTGAATTACCGACTAGTGGCTACACAGATACGCAGTATTTT. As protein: CASSELPTSGYTDTQYF.

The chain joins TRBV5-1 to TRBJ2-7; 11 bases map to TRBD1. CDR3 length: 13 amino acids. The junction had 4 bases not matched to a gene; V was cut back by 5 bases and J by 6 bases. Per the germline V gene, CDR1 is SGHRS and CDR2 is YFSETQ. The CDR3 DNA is TGCGCCAGCAGAAGAGGGACAGGGGGCGAGCAGTACTTC. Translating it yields CASRRGTGGEQYF.

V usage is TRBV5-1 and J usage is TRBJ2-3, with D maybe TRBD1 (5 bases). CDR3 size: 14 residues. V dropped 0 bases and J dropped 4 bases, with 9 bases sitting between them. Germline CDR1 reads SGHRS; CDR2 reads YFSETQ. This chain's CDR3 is CASSLEGRADTQYF. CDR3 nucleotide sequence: TGCGCCAGCAGCTTGGAGGGGCGCGCAGATACGCAGTATTTT.

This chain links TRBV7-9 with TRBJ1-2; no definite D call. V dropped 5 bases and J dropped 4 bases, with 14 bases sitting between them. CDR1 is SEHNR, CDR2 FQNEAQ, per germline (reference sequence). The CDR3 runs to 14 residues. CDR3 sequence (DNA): TGTGCCAGCAGCCCCTCCGAGGATCCCTATGGCTACACCTTC. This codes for CASSPSEDPYGYTF.

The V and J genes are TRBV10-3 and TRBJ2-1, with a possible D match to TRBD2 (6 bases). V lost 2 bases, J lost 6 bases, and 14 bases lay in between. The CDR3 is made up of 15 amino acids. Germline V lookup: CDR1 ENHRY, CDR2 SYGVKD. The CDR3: CAISEGRDSTNEQFF. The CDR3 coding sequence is TGTGCCATCAGTGAGGGGCGGGACTCAACCAATGAGCAGTTCTTC.

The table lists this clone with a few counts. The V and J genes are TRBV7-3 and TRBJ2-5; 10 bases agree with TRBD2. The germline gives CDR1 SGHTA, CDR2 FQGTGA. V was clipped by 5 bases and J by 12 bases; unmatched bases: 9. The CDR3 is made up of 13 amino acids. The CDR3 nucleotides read TGTGCCAGCAGCAGTAGCGGGGGGCTTTCAAAGTACTTC. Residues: CASSSSGGLSKYF.